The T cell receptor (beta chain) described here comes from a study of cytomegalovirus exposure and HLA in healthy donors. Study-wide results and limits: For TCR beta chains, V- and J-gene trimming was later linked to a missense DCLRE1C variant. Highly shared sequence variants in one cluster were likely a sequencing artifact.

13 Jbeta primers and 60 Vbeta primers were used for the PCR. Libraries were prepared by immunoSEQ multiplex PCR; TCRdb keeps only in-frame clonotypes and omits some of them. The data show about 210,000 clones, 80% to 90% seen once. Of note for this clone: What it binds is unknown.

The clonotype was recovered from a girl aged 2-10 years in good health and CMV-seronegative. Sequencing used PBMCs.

This CDR3 is CASRTPGHLYEQYF. CDR3 sequence (DNA): TGTGCCAGCAGGACCCCGGGACACCTATACGAGCAGTACTTC. V is TRBV27 and J is TRBJ2-7; D is possibly TRBD1 (6 bases). CDR3 length equals 14 residues. Trimming cost V 6 bases and J 4 bases, with 16 bases left between them. The V gene's germline CDR1 is MNHEY and CDR2 SMNVEV (reference sequence).